The rows below give T cell receptor beta chains drawn from one sample of a study of blood T cell repertoires in COVID-19. Libraries were prepared by immunoSEQ multiplex PCR; TCRdb keeps only in-frame clonotypes and omits some of them. The sample has nearly 95,000 clones; about 74% are singletons. Sequencing was done on a sample of peripheral blood. These receptors were obtained from a man aged 65 to 85 with COVID-19, enrolled during active disease. Each CDR3 is given with its conserved first and last residue. The order of the fields is D gene, J gene, V gene, clone size, CDR3 DNA, CDR3 protein. A D gene is named only where the DNA matches it firmly. Clone size is stated in some rows and not others, as once, few, many or a class when expanded.

D: TRBD2
J: TRBJ2-1
V: TRBV7-3
size: NA
DNA: TGTGCCAGCAGCTTAACGCCTAGCGGTTCCTACAATGAGCAGTTCTTC
CDR3: CASSLTPSGSYNEQFF

D: NA
J: TRBJ1-3
V: TRBV6-2/TRBV6-3
size: NA
DNA: TGTGCCAGCAGTAAGTACGCGGTTCAATCTGGAAACACCATATATTTT
CDR3: CASSKYAVQSGNTIYF

D: NA
J: TRBJ2-5
V: TRBV7-2
size: NA
DNA: TGTGCCAGCAGCTTAGGTAGCCACCAAGAGACCCAGTACTTC
CDR3: CASSLGSHQETQYF

D: NA
J: TRBJ2-1
V: TRBV10-2
size: few
DNA: TGCGCCAGCAGTGATGTCCTAGAGCTCACCTATGAGCAGTTCTTC
CDR3: CASSDVLELTYEQFF

D: TRBD1
J: TRBJ1-5
V: TRBV6-5
size: NA
DNA: TGTGCCAGCAGTTCCCAGGGGGGTCAGCCCCAGCATTTT
CDR3: CASSSQGGQPQHF

D: NA
J: TRBJ2-6
V: TRBV27
size: NA
DNA: TGTGCCAGCAGGTCGGGAACGTACTCTGGGGCCAACGTCCTGACTTTC
CDR3: CASRSGTYSGANVLTF

D: NA
J: TRBJ2-3
V: TRBV7-3
size: NA
DNA: TGTGCCAGCAGCTTAGGACCCCCCTCTAGCGGCACAGATACGCAGTATTTT
CDR3: CASSLGPPSSGTDTQYF

D: TRBD1
J: TRBJ2-7
V: TRBV7-2
size: NA
DNA: TGTGCCAGCAGCTTAAATGGACAGGGCCTTACCTACGAGCAGTACTTC
CDR3: CASSLNGQGLTYEQYF

D: NA
J: TRBJ1-4
V: TRBV15
size: NA
DNA: TGTGCCACCAGCCTCAGTTGGGAGATAGCTAATGAAAAACTGTTTTTT
CDR3: CATSLSWEIANEKLFF

D: TRBD2
J: TRBJ2-3
V: TRBV5-1
size: NA
DNA: TGCGCCAGCAGCTTAGCGGGAGAATCGGATACGCAGTATTTT
CDR3: CASSLAGESDTQYF

D: TRBD1
J: TRBJ1-6
V: TRBV2
size: NA
DNA: TGTGCCAGCAAAAGAGGACAGGCGATCTATAATTCACCCCTCCACTTT
CDR3: CASKRGQAIYNSPLHF

D: TRBD2
J: TRBJ2-4
V: TRBV29-1
size: NA
DNA: TGCAGCGTTTTAGCGGGAGGGAACATTCAGTACTTC
CDR3: CSVLAGGNIQYF

D: NA
J: TRBJ2-5
V: TRBV6-5
size: NA
DNA: TGTGCCAGCAGTAGAGGTGTCAGTCCACTGGAGACCCAGTACTTC
CDR3: CASSRGVSPLETQYF

D: TRBD1
J: TRBJ2-7
V: TRBV2
size: NA
DNA: TGTGCCAGCAGTGAAGCCGCAAGTTGGGACAGGGGAGCGGAGCAGTACTTC
CDR3: CASSEAASWDRGAEQYF

D: NA
J: TRBJ1-1
V: TRBV2
size: NA
DNA: TGTGCCAGCAGTGATCGAGGGTTTTGGAACACTGAAGCTTTCTTT
CDR3: CASSDRGFWNTEAFF

D: TRBD1
J: TRBJ1-1
V: TRBV7-9
size: few
DNA: TGTGCCAGCCGAGCTCCACCCCACAGGGGGCGGACTGAAGCTTTCTTT
CDR3: CASRAPPHRGRTEAFF

D: NA
J: TRBJ1-4
V: TRBV5-5
size: NA
DNA: TGTGCCAGCAGCGGTGACAGTGGAATGATGTTTTTT
CDR3: CASSGDSGMMFF

D: TRBD2
J: TRBJ2-7
V: TRBV6-2/TRBV6-3
size: NA
DNA: TGTGCCAGCAGTCCCGGACTAGTACGGGTCGAGCAGTACTTC
CDR3: CASSPGLVRVEQYF

D: TRBD1
J: TRBJ1-2
V: TRBV7-9
size: NA
DNA: TGTGCCAGCAGCTTACCAGGGGGGTGGAATGGCTACACCTTC
CDR3: CASSLPGGWNGYTF

D: NA
J: TRBJ2-1
V: TRBV7-3
size: once
DNA: TGTGCCAGCAGCTTAGGTGCCGGCGGGACCAACTACAATGAGCAGTTCTTC
CDR3: CASSLGAGGTNYNEQFF

D: TRBD1
J: TRBJ2-1
V: TRBV13
size: NA
DNA: TGTGCCAGCAGCCCCGCCGGGACAGGGTACAATGAGCAGTTCTTC
CDR3: CASSPAGTGYNEQFF

D: NA
J: TRBJ1-1
V: TRBV10-2
size: few
DNA: TGCGCCAGCAGTGAGTCGAGGGGGGGAGCTTTCTTT
CDR3: CASSESRGGAFF

D: TRBD2
J: TRBJ2-3
V: TRBV9
size: NA
DNA: TGTGCCAGCAGCCGCCTGGGAGGGACCGATACGCAGTATTTT
CDR3: CASSRLGGTDTQYF

D: TRBD2
J: TRBJ2-7
V: TRBV27
size: NA
DNA: TGTGCCAGCAGTTCCACCTTAGTGTTCGGGAGGTACGAGCAGTACTTC
CDR3: CASSSTLVFGRYEQYF

D: NA
J: TRBJ1-5
V: TRBV24-1
size: NA
DNA: TGTGCCACCAGTGACCGAGGGCCCCAGCATTTT
CDR3: CATSDRGPQHF

D: NA
J: TRBJ1-2
V: TRBV9
size: NA
DNA: TGTGCCAGCAGCGGGACAGTAGCTCGCGGTGGCTACACCTTC
CDR3: CASSGTVARGGYTF

D: NA
J: TRBJ2-1
V: TRBV7-3
size: NA
DNA: TGTGCCAGCAGCTTAGGTACTTGGTCCTTAAATGAGCAGTTCTTC
CDR3: CASSLGTWSLNEQFF

D: NA
J: TRBJ1-3
V: TRBV25-1
size: NA
DNA: TGTGCCAGCAGTCCTGACACCCGAAACACCATATATTTT
CDR3: CASSPDTRNTIYF

D: NA
J: TRBJ1-2
V: TRBV18
size: NA
DNA: TGTGCCAGCTCACCAAATTCGGACTATGGCTACACCTTC
CDR3: CASSPNSDYGYTF

D: NA
J: TRBJ1-5
V: TRBV7-2
size: NA
DNA: TGTGCCAGCAGCTCCTTTGAGGGGGTGGGTGGTCAGCCCCAGCATTTT
CDR3: CASSSFEGVGGQPQHF

D: NA
J: TRBJ2-7
V: TRBV30
size: NA
DNA: TGTGCCTGGGGGGCGGGACTCCTCACTAGCGAGCAGTACTTC
CDR3: CAWGAGLLTSEQYF

D: NA
J: TRBJ1-5
V: TRBV7-2
size: NA
DNA: TGTGCCAGCAGCTTAGTGGGCGGGGGGTTCCAGCCCCAGCATTTT
CDR3: CASSLVGGGFQPQHF

D: NA
J: TRBJ2-4
V: TRBV19
size: once
DNA: TGTGCCAGTAGTCAGGGGTACCGGGGCGAGGAGTACTTC
CDR3: CASSQGYRGEEYF

D: TRBD1
J: TRBJ1-4
V: TRBV7-2
size: NA
DNA: TGTGCCAGCAGCGCACAGGGGTTGGTTTCTGAAAAACTGTTTTTT
CDR3: CASSAQGLVSEKLFF

D: TRBD2
J: TRBJ2-7
V: TRBV6-2/TRBV6-3
size: few
DNA: TGTGCCAGCAGTGACCCTGGGGTAGCGGGAGGCTCCTACGAGCAGTACTTC
CDR3: CASSDPGVAGGSYEQYF

D: TRBD2
J: TRBJ2-3
V: TRBV10-3
size: NA
DNA: TGTGCCATCAGTGAGTCAAGTAGCCAGTCGGCTGTTCTAGCGGGAGACGATACGCAGTATTTT
CDR3: CAISESSSQSAVLAGDDTQYF

D: TRBD2
J: TRBJ2-2
V: TRBV24-1
size: NA
DNA: TGTGCCACCAGTGACCCTAGCGGGAGATGGGAGCTGTTTTTT
CDR3: CATSDPSGRWELFF

D: TRBD1
J: TRBJ1-2
V: TRBV9
size: many
DNA: TGTGCCAGCAGCGAGACAGGGAGCGATGGCTACACCTTC
CDR3: CASSETGSDGYTF

D: NA
J: TRBJ2-5
V: TRBV12-3/TRBV12-4
size: NA
DNA: TGTGCCAGCAGCCGACAGAAAGAGACCCAGTACTTC
CDR3: CASSRQKETQYF

D: NA
J: TRBJ2-6
V: TRBV5-1
size: NA
DNA: TGCGCCAGCGGGGAGAGATCTGGGGCCAACGTCCTGACTTTC
CDR3: CASGERSGANVLTF

D: NA
J: TRBJ2-1
V: TRBV11-2
size: NA
DNA: TGTGCCAGCAGCCTCTACACCGGATGGGAGAATGAGCAGTTCTTC
CDR3: CASSLYTGWENEQFF

D: NA
J: TRBJ2-3
V: TRBV4-2
size: NA
DNA: TGTGCCAGCAGCCAAGATTTACAGACCGTTAGCACAGATACGCAGTATTTT
CDR3: CASSQDLQTVSTDTQYF

D: NA
J: TRBJ2-3
V: TRBV5-6
size: NA
DNA: TGTGCCAGCAGCTTGGATCAGGGGAGCACAGATACGCAGTATTTT
CDR3: CASSLDQGSTDTQYF

D: NA
J: TRBJ1-1
V: TRBV19
size: few
DNA: TGTGCCAGTAGTACCCGACAGGTTGAAGCTTTCTTT
CDR3: CASSTRQVEAFF

D: NA
J: TRBJ1-1
V: TRBV7-3
size: NA
DNA: TGTGCCAGCAGCCCCAATACAGGGACCACTGAAGCTTTCTTT
CDR3: CASSPNTGTTEAFF

D: NA
J: TRBJ1-1
V: TRBV7-9
size: once
DNA: TGTGCCAGCAGCTTAGGGAGCTTGAACACTGAAGCTTTCTTT
CDR3: CASSLGSLNTEAFF

D: NA
J: TRBJ1-6
V: TRBV5-6
size: once
DNA: TGTGCCAGCAGCTCCCCGGGGGGGCTAAATTCACCCCTCCACTTT
CDR3: CASSSPGGLNSPLHF

D: NA
J: TRBJ2-2
V: TRBV5-1
size: once
DNA: TGCGCCAGCAGCCTGGGCCTCCTACCTACCCCCGGGGAGCTGTTTTTT
CDR3: CASSLGLLPTPGELFF

D: TRBD1
J: TRBJ2-1
V: TRBV18
size: NA
DNA: TGTGCCAGCTCCCCATACGCACAGGGGAATGAGCAGTTCTTC
CDR3: CASSPYAQGNEQFF

D: TRBD1
J: TRBJ1-1
V: TRBV13
size: NA
DNA: TGTGCCAGCAGACCAGGACAGGGTGTCGAAGCTTTCTTT
CDR3: CASRPGQGVEAFF

D: NA
J: TRBJ2-7
V: TRBV7-2
size: NA
DNA: TGTGCCAGCAACCCGGGGATATCCTACGAGCAGTACTTC
CDR3: CASNPGISYEQYF

D: TRBD1
J: TRBJ1-4
V: TRBV7-8
size: few
DNA: TGTGCCAGCAGCTCGGGACAGGGTCCTGAAAAACTGTTTTTT
CDR3: CASSSGQGPEKLFF

D: NA
J: TRBJ2-6
V: TRBV7-9
size: NA
DNA: TGTGCCAGCAGCTTGGGAGTAGGCTCTGGGGCCAACGTCCTGACTTTC
CDR3: CASSLGVGSGANVLTF